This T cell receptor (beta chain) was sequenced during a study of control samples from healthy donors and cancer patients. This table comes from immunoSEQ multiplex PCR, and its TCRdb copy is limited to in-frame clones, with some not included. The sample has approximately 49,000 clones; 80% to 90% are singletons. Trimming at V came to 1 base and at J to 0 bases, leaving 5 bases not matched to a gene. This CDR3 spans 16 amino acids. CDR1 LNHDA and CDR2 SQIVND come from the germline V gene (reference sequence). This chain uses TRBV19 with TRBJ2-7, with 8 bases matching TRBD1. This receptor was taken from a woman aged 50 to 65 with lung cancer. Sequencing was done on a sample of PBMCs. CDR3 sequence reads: CASSIVSRGRSYEQYF. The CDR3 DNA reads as TGTGCCAGTAGTATAGTCTCCAGGGGGCGCTCCTACGAGCAGTACTTC.